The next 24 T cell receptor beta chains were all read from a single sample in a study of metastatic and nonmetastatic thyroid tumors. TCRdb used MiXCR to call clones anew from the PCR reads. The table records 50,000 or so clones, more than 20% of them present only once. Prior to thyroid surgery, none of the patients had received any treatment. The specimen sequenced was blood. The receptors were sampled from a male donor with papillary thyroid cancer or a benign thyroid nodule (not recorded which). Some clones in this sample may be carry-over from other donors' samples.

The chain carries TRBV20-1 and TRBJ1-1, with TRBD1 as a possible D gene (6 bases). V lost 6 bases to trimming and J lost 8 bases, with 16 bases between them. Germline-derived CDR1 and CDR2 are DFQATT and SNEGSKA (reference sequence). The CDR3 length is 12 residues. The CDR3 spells CSATPSGTEAFF. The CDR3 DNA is TGCAGTGCCACCCCGAGTGGGACAGAAGCTTTCTTT.

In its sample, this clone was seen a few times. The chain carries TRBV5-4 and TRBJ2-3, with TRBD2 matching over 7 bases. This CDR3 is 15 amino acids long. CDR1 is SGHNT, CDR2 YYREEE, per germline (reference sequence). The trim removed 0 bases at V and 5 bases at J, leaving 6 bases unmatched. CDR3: CASSLGGLLEDTQYF. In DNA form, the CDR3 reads TGTGCCAGCAGCTTGGGGGGACTACTCGAAGATACGCAGTATTTT.

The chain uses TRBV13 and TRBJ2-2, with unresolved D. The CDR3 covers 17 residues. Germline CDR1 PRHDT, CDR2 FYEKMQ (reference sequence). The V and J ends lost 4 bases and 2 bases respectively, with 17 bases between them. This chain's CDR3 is CASSSERGQPNTGELFF. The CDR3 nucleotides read TGTGCCAGCAGCTCCGAACGAGGCCAGCCCAACACCGGGGAGCTGTTTTTT.

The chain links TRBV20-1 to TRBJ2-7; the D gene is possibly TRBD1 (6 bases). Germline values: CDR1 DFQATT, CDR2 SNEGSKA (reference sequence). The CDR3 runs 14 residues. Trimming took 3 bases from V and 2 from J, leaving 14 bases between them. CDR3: CSARDKGVPYEQYF. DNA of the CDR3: TGCAGTGCTAGGGACAAGGGGGTCCCCTACGAGCAGTACTTC.

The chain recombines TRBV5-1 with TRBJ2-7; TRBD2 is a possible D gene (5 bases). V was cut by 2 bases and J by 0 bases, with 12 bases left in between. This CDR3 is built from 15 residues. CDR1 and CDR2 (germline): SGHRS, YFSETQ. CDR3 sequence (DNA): TGCGCCAGCAGCTTCGCTAGCTCAAGCTCCTACGAGCAGTACTTC. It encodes CASSFASSSSYEQYF.

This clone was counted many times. This chain's CDR3 is CASSQPQVLGLAGGPDTQYF. CDR3 sequence (DNA): TGCGCCAGCAGCCAACCCCAAGTTCTGGGACTAGCGGGAGGACCAGATACGCAGTATTTT. V and J are TRBV4-3 and TRBJ2-3, with 15 bases fitting TRBD2. This CDR3 is built from 20 residues. Germline V lookup: CDR1 LGHNA, CDR2 YSLEER. V shed 2 bases, J shed 4 bases, and the junction held 13 bases outside the gene matches.

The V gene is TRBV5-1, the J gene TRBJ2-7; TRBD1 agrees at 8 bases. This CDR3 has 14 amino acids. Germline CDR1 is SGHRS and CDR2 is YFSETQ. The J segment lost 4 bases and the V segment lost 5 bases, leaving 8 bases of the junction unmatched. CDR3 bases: TGCGCCAGCAGTGTCGACAGGGGCTCGTACGAGCAGTACGTC. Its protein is CASSVDRGSYEQYV.

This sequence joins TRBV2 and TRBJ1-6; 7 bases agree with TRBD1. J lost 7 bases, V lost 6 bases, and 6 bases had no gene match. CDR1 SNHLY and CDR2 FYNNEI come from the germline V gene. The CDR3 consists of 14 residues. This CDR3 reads CASRTGTANSPLHF. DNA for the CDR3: TGTGCCAGCAGGACCGGGACAGCAAATTCACCCCTCCACTTT.

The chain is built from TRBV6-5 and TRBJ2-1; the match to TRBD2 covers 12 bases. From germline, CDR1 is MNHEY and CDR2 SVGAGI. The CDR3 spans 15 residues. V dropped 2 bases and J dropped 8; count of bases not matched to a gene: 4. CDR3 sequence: CASSYEPSGRDEQFF. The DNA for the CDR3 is TGTGCCAGCAGTTACGAACCTAGCGGGAGGGATGAGCAGTTCTTC.

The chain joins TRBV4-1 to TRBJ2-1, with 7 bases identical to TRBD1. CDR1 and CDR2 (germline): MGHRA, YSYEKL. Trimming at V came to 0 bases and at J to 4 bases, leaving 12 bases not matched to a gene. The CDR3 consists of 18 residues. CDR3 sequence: CASSQDVTGSGGYNEQFF. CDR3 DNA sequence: TGCGCCAGCAGCCAAGATGTGACAGGGAGTGGAGGATACAATGAGCAGTTCTTC.

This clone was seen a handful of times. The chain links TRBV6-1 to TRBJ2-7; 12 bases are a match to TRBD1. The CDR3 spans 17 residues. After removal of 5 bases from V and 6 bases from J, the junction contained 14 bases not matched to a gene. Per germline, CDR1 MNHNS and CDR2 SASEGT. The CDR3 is CASSPRPTGQGASEQYF. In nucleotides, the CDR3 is TGTGCCAGCAGTCCGCGGCCGACGGGACAGGGGGCTAGCGAGCAGTACTTC.

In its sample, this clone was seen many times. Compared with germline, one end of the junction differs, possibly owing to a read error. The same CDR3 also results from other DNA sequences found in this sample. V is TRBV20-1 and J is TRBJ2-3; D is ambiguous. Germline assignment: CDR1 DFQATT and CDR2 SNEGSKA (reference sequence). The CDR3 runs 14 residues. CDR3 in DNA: TGCAGTGCTAGAGATGACCGGAGCACCGATACGCAGTATTTT. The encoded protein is CSARDDRSTDTQYF.

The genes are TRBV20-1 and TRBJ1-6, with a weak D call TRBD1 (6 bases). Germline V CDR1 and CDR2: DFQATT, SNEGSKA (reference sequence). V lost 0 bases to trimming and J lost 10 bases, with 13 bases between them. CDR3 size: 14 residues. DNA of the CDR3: TGCAGTGCTAGAGAGGCAACAGGGATCTCACCCCTCCACTTT. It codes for CSAREATGISPLHF.

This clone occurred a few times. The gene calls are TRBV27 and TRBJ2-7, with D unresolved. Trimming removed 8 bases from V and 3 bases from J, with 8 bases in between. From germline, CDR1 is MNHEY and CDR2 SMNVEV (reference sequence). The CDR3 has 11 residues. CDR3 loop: CASGPNYEQYF. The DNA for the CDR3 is TGTGCCAGCGGACCAAACTACGAGCAGTACTTC.

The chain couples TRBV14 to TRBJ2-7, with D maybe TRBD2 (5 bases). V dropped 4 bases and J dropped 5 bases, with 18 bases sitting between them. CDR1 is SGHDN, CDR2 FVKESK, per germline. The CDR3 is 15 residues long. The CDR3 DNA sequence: TGTGCCAGCAGCCCACTCGTCGTGAGGGTCCACGAGCAGTACTTC. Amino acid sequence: CASSPLVVRVHEQYF.

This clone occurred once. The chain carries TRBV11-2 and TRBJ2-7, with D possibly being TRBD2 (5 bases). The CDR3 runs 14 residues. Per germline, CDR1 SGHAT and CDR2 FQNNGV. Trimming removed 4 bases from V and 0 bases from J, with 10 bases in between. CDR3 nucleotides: TGTGCCAGCAGCTCCGGAGGCCTCTCCTACGAGCAGTACTTC. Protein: CASSSGGLSYEQYF.

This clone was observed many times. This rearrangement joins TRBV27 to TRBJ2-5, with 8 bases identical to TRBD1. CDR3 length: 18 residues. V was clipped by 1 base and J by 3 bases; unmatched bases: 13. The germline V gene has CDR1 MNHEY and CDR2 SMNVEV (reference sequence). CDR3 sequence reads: CASSLWGDRRHREETQYF. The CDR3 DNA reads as TGTGCCAGCAGTTTATGGGGGGACAGGCGGCATAGGGAAGAGACCCAGTACTTC.

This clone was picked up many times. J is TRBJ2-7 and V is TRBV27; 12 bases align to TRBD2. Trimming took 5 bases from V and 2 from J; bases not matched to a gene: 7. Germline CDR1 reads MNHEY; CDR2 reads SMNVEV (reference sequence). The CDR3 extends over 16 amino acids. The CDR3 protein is CASSPKGLAGPYEQYF. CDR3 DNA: TGTGCCAGCAGTCCAAAAGGACTAGCGGGGCCCTACGAGCAGTACTTC.

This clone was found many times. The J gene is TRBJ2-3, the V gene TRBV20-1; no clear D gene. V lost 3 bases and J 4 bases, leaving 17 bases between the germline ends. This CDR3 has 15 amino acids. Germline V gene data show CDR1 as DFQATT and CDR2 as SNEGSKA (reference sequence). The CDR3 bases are TGCAGTGCTAGCGCGCGAGGTAGATTCCCAGATACGCAGTATTTT. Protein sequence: CSASARGRFPDTQYF.

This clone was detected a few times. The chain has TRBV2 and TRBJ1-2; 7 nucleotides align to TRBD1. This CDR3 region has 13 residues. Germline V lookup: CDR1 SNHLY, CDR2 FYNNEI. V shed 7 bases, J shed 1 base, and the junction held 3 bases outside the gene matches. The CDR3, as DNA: TGTGCCAGCAAAGGACAGGTTAACTATGGCTACACCTTC. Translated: CASKGQVNYGYTF. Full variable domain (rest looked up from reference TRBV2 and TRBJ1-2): EPEVTQTPSHQVTQMGQEVILRCVPISNHLYFYWYRQILGQKVEFLVSFYNNEISEKSEIFDDQFSVERPDGSNFTLKIRSTKLEDSAMYFCASKGQVNYGYTFGSGTRLTVV.

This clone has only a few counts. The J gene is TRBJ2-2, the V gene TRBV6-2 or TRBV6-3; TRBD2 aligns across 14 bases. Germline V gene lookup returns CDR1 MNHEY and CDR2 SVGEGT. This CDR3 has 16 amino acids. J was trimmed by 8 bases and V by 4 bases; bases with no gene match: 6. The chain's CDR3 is CASSSTGTSGRGELFF. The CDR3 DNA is TGTGCCAGCAGTTCCACCGGGACTAGCGGGAGAGGGGAGCTGTTTTTT.

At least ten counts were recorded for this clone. Here the CDR3 reads CASSLSKGSAGPTDTQYF. The CDR3 coding sequence is TGTGCCAGCAGTTTATCGAAGGGATCTGCCGGCCCGACAGATACGCAGTATTTT. This chain uses TRBV27 with TRBJ2-3; no clear D. The CDR3 totals 18 residues. The germline gives CDR1 MNHEY, CDR2 SMNVEV (reference sequence). The V gene lost 0 bases and the J gene lost 3 bases, with 19 bases spanning the gap.

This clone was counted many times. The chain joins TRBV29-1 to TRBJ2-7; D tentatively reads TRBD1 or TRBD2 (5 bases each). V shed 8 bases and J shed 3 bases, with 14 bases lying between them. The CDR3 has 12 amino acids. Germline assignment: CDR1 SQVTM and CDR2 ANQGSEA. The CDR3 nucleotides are TGCAGCATCCGGGACGGGGACTACGAGCAGTACTTC. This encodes CSIRDGDYEQYF.

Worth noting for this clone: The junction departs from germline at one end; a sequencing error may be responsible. The CDR3 protein is CAISLQYYEQYF. Here the CDR3 DNA reads TGTGCCATCAGCCTACAATACTACGAGCAGTACTTC. The chain joins TRBV11-2 to TRBJ2-7, with D hard to call. This CDR3 has 12 residues. Germline loops: CDR1 SGHAT, CDR2 FQNNGV.